This TCR beta chain was found in a study of cytomegalovirus exposure and HLA in healthy donors. The study's findings and limits: Association with HLA alleles at 0.05 false discovery rate was found for 15,000 to 20,000 TCR beta sequences in a later analysis.

PCR amplification relied on 60 Vbeta primers (plus 13 Jbeta primers). Generated by immunoSEQ multiplex PCR, the TCRdb table keeps only in-frame clones and is missing some. The data hold about 150,000 clones, with roughly 80% observed a single time. About this clone: Antigen specificity is unknown.

Sequenced material: PBMCs. This clonotype originated in a man aged 35 to 55 in good health and CMV-seropositive.

CDR3 protein: CASSLEAASSYEQYF. The DNA of the CDR3 is TGTGCCAGCAGCTTGGAGGCTGCTAGCTCCTACGAGCAGTACTTC. J is TRBJ2-7 and V is TRBV5-4; D ambiguous. This CDR3 has 15 amino acids. Germline CDR1 and CDR2: SGHNT and YYREEE (reference sequence). V lost 0 bases to trimming and J lost 0 bases, with 10 bases between them. The complete variable domain, with remaining parts taken from reference TRBV5-4 and TRBJ2-7, reads ETGVTQSPTHLIKTRGQQVTLRCSSQSGHNTVSWYQQALGQGPQFIFQYYREEENGRGNFPPRFSGLQFPNYSSELNVNALELDDSALYLCASSLEAASSYEQYFGPGTRLTVT.